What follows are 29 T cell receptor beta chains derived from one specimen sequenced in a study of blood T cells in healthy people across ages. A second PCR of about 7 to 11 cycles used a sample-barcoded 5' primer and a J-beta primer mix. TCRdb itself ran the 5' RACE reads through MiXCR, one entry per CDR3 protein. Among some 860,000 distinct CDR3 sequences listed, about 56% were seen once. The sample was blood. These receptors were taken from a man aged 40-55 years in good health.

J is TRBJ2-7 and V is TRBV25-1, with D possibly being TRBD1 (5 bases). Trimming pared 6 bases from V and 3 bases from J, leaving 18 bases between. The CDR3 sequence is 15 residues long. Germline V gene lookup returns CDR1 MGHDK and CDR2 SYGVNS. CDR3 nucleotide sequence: TGTGCCAGCAGAGGGAACTGGGAAGGGGACTACGAGCAGTACTTC. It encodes CASRGNWEGDYEQYF.

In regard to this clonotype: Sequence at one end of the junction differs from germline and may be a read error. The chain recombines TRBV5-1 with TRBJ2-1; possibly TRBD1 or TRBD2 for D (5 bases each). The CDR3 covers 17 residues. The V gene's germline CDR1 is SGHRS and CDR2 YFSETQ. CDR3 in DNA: TGCGTCAGCAGCACCGGGACCCGAGGATCCACTTCAAATGAGCAGTTCTTC. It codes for CVSSTGTRGSTSNEQFF.

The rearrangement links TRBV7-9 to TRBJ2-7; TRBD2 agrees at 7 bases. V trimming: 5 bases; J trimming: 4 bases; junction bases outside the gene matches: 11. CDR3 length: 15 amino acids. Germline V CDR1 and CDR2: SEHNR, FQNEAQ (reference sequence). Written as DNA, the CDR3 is TGTGCCAGCAGCAGTGCGGGGGAGTCCCCTTACGAGCAGTACTTC. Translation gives CASSSAGESPYEQYF.

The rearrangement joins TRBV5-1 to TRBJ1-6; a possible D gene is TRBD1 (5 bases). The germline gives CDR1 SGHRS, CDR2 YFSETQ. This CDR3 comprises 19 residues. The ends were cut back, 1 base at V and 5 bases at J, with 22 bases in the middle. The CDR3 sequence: CASSLFGHGPALDNSPLHF. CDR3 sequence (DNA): TGCGCCAGCAGCTTGTTTGGACATGGGCCCGCATTGGATAATTCACCCCTCCACTTT.

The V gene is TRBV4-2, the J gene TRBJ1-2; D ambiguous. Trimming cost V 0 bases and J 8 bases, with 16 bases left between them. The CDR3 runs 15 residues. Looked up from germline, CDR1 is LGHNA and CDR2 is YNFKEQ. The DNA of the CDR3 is TGTGCCAGCAGCCAAGACTCCTCAGAGGCGAGGGGCTACACCTTC. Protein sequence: CASSQDSSEARGYTF.

The CDR3 DNA sequence: TGTGCCAGTAGTCCACAGGGAAATGGGAACGAAAAACTGTTTTTT. Translated, it gives CASSPQGNGNEKLFF. This rearrangement joins TRBV19 to TRBJ1-4, with D possibly TRBD1 on 6 matching bases. This CDR3 spans 15 amino acids. V was trimmed by 5 bases and J by 8 bases, leaving 18 bases between them. Germline CDR1 and CDR2: LNHDA and SQIVND (reference sequence).

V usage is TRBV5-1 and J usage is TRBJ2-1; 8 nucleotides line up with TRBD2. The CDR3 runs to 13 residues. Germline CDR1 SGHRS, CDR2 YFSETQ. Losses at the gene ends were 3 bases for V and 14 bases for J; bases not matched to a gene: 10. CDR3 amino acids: CASSWDTPGGKFF. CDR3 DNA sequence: TGCGCCAGCAGCTGGGATACGCCGGGGGGGAAGTTCTTC. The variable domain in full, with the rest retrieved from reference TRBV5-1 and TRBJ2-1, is KAGVTQTPRYLIKTRGQQVTLSCSPISGHRSVSWYQQTPGQGLQFLFEYFSETQRNKGNFPGRFSGRQFSNSRSEMNVSTLELGDSALYLCASSWDTPGGKFFGPGTRLTVL.

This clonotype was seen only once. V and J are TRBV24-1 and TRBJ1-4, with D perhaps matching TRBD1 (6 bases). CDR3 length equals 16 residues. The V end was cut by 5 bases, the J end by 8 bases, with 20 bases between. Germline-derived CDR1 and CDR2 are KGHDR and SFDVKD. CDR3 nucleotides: TGTGCCACCAGTGCCGGGACGGGGGGGCCGATCGAAAAACTGTTTTTT. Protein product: CATSAGTGGPIEKLFF.

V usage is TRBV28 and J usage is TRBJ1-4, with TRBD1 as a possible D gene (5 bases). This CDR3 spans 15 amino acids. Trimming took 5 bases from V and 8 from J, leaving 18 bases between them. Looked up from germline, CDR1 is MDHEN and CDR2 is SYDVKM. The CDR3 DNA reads TGTGCCAGCAGTGGCCGACCGGGACGGAGGGAAAAACTGTTTTTT. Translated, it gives CASSGRPGRREKLFF.

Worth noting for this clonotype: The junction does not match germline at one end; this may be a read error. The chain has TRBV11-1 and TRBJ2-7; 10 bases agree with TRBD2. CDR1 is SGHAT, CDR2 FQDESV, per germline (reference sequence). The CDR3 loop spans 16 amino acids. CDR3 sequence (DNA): TGTGCCGGCAGCTTAGAAGGGCTAGCGGGAGCTTACGAGCAGTACTTC. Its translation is CAGSLEGLAGAYEQYF. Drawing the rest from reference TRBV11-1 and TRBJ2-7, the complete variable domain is EAEVAQSPRYKITEKSQAVAFWCDPISGHATLYWYRQILGQGPELLVQFQDESVVDDSQLPKDRFSAERLKGVDSTLKIQPAELGDSAMYLCAGSLEGLAGAYEQYFGPGTRLTVT.

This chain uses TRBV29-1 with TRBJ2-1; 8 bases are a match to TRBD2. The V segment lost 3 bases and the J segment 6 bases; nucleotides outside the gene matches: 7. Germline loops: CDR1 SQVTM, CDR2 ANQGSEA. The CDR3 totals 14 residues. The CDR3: CSVDDGRVINEQFF. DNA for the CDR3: TGCAGCGTTGATGACGGGAGGGTAATCAATGAGCAGTTCTTC.

CDR3 DNA: TGTGCCAGCAGCCCATTCGGACTAGCGGGAGCTTCCTCCTACAATGAGCAGTACTTC. It codes for CASSPFGLAGASSYNEQYF. The chain recombines TRBV7-3 with TRBJ2-1; 13 bases are shared with TRBD2. The DNA matches TRBJ2-7 better at its end, which makes the J call doubtful. This CDR3 spans 19 amino acids. CDR1 is SGHTA, CDR2 FQGTGA, per germline.

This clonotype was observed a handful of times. The CDR3 loop is CSARVGFGGVNTEAFF. As DNA, the CDR3 is TGCAGTGCTAGAGTGGGGTTCGGGGGGGTGAACACTGAAGCTTTCTTT. The chain is built from TRBV20-1 and TRBJ1-1, with a possible D match to TRBD1 (5 bases). The CDR3 covers 16 residues. Germline V gene lookup returns CDR1 DFQATT and CDR2 SNEGSKA (reference sequence). V lost 1 base and J 0 bases, leaving 15 bases between the germline ends.

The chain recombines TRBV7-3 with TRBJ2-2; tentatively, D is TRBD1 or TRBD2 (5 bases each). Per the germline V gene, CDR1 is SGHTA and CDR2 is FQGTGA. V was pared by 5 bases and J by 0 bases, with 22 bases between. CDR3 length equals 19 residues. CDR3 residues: CASSVKGSQNIANTGELFF. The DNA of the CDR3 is TGTGCCAGCAGCGTAAAGGGGAGTCAAAACATCGCGAACACCGGGGAGCTGTTTTTT.

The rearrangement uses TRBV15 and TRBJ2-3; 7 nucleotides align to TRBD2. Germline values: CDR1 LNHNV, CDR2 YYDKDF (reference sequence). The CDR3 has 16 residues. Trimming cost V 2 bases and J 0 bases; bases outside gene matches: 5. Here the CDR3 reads CATSRRLAGSTDTQYF. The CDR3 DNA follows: TGTGCCACCAGCAGAAGACTAGCTGGCAGCACAGATACGCAGTATTTT.

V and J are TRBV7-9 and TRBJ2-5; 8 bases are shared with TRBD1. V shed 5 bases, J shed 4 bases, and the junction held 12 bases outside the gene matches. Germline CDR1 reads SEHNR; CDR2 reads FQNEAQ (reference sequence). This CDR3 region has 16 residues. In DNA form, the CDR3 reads TGTGCCAGCAGCCCCCGGAGGACAGGGCAGGGAGAGACCCAGTACTTC. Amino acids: CASSPRRTGQGETQYF. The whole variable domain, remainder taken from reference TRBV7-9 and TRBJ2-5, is DTGVSQNPRHKITKRGQNVTFRCDPISEHNRLYWYRQTLGQGPEFLTYFQNEAQLEKSRLLSDRFSAERPKGSFSTLEIQRTEQGDSAMYLCASSPRRTGQGETQYFGPGTRLLVL.

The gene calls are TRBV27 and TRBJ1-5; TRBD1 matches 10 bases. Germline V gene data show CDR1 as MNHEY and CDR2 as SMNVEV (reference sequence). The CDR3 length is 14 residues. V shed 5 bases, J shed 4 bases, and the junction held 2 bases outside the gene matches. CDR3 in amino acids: CASSTDRGNQPQHF. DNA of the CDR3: TGTGCCAGCAGTACGGACAGGGGGAATCAGCCCCAGCATTTT.

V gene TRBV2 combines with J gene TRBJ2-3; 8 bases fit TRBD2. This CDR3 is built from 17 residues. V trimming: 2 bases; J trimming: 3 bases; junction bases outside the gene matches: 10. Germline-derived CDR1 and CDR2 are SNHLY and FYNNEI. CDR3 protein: CASSETSGSTGTDTQYF. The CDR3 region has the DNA TGTGCCAGCAGTGAAACAAGCGGGAGTACAGGTACAGATACGCAGTATTTT.

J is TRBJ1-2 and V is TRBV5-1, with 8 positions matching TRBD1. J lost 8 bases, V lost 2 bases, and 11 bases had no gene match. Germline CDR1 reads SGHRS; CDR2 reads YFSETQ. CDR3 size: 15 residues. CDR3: CASSFEDAGGSGYTF. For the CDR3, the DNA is TGCGCCAGCAGCTTTGAGGACGCAGGGGGCTCCGGCTACACCTTC.

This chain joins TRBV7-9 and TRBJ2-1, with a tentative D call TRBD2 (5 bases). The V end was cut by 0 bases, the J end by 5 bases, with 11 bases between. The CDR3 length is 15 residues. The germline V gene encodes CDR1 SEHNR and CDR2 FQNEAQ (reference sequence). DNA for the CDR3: TGTGCCAGCAGCTTAGCGGAGGATCCTAACAATGAGCAGTTCTTC. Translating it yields CASSLAEDPNNEQFF.

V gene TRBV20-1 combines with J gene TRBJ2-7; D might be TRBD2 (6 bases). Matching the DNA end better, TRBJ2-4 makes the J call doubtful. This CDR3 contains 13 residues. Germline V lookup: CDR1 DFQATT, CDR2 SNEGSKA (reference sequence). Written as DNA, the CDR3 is TGCAGTGCTGGCGGGCTCGGGGGAAACATTCAGTACTTC. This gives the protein CSAGGLGGNIQYF.

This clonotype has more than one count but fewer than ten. CDR3: CASSQDSGRIPDTQYF. For the CDR3, the DNA is TGTGCCAGCAGCCAAGACTCCGGGAGGATTCCAGATACGCAGTATTTT. This chain connects TRBV4-2 to TRBJ2-3, with 7 positions matching TRBD2. With 0 bases clipped from V and 4 bases from J, the junction kept 7 bases outside the gene matches. CDR1 and CDR2 (germline): LGHNA, YNFKEQ. The length of the CDR3 is 16 residues.

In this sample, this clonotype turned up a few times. CDR3 amino acids: CSARKNQGAKDTQYF. CDR3 bases: TGCAGTGCTAGAAAAAATCAGGGGGCAAAAGATACGCAGTATTTT. The chain carries TRBV20-1 and TRBJ2-3; 8 bases are shared with TRBD1. CDR1 and CDR2 from the germline V gene are DFQATT and SNEGSKA (reference sequence). Trimming removed 2 bases from V and 5 bases from J; junction bases left unmatched: 9. There are 15 residues in the CDR3.

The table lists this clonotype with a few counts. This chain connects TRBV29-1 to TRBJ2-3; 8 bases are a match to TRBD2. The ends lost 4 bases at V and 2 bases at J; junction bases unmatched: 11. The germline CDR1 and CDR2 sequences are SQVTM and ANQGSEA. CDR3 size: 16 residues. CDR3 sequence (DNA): TGCAGCGTTGGTCCCGGTTTAGCGGGGTACACAGATACGCAGTATTTT. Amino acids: CSVGPGLAGYTDTQYF.

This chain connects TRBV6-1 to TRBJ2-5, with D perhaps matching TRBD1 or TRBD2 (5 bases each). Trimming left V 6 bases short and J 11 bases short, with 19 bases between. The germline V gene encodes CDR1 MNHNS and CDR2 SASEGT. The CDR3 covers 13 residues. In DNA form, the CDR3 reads TGTGCCAGCAGCTCCGGGGCCTCCCCGCGGCAGTACTTC. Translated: CASSSGASPRQYF.

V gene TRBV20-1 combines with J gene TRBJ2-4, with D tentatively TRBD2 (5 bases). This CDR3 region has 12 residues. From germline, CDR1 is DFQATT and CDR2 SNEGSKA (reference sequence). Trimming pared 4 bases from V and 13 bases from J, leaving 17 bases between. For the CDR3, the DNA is TGCAGTGCTAATACTAGAATCTATGAGCAGTACTTC. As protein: CSANTRIYEQYF.

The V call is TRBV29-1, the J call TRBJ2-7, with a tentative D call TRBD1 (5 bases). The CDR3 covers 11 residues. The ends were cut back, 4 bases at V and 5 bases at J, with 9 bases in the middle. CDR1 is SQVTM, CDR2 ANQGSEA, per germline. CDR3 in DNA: TGCAGCGTTGCCGACAGAAACGAGCAGTACTTC. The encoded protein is CSVADRNEQYF.

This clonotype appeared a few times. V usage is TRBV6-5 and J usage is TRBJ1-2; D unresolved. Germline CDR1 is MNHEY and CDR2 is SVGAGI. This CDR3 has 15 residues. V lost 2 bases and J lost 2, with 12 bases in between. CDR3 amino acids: CASSYDQVSNYGYTF. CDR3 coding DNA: TGTGCCAGCAGTTACGATCAGGTGTCGAACTATGGCTACACCTTC.

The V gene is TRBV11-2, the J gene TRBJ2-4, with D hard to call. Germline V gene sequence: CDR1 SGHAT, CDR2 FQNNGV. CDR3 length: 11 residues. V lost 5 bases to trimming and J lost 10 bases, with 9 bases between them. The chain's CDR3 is CASSENGIQYF. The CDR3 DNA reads TGTGCCAGCAGCGAAAATGGGATTCAGTACTTC. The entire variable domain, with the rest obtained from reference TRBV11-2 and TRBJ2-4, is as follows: EAGVAQSPRYKIIEKRQSVAFWCNPISGHATLYWYQQILGQGPKLLIQFQNNGVVDDSQLPKDRFSAERLKGVDSTLKIQPAKLEDSAVYLCASSENGIQYFGAGTRLSVL.